What follows are 13 T cell receptor beta chains derived from one specimen sequenced in a study of CD8+ T cells in alopecia areata. Indicated treatment: oral pan-JAK inhibitor, 5-10 mg twice daily. The sequencing template was cDNA reverse transcribed from extracted RNA. Sequencing used immunoSEQ multiplex PCR; TCRdb keeps in-frame clones, though not all of them. The repertoire includes 75,000 to 85,000 clones, around 65% of them detected once, and about 20% sits in the top ten. The source material was CD8+ T cells sorted from blood, sampled at week 24, from a patient treated with tofacitinib. All receptors come from a human donor with alopecia areata.

The chain combines TRBV7-2 with TRBJ1-2, with 7 bases identical to TRBD1. CDR3 length: 14 residues. V was clipped by 5 bases and J by 4 bases; unmatched bases: 7. CDR1 is SGHTA, CDR2 FQGNSA, per germline. The CDR3 protein is CASSVTGQPYGYTF. The DNA of the CDR3 is TGTGCCAGCAGCGTAACGGGACAGCCCTATGGCTACACCTTC.

This clone showed up just a few times. The chain recombines TRBV7-2 with TRBJ1-6; D may be TRBD1 (5 bases). Looked up from germline, CDR1 is SGHTA and CDR2 is FQGNSA. Trimming pared 2 bases from V and 6 bases from J, leaving 8 bases between. There are 14 residues in the CDR3. The CDR3 DNA reads as TGTGCCAGCAGCTTACAGGGCTCTAATTCACCCCTCCACTTT. This translates into CASSLQGSNSPLHF.

Comment on this clone: Other nucleotide sequences from this sample produce the same CDR3. The genes are TRBV7-9 and TRBJ2-7; D is uncertain. The germline gives CDR1 SEHNR, CDR2 FQNEAQ (reference sequence). This CDR3 contains 12 residues. Trimming cost V 5 bases and J 0 bases, with 5 bases left between them. The CDR3 sequence: CASSLSSYEQYF. CDR3 DNA: TGTGCCAGCAGCCTGTCCTCCTACGAGCAGTACTTC.

The rearrangement uses TRBV9 and TRBJ1-2, with a weak D call TRBD1 (6 bases). Per the germline V gene, CDR1 is SGDLS and CDR2 is YYNGEE. CDR3 length: 12 amino acids. Trimming took 5 bases from V and 4 from J, leaving 9 bases between them. The CDR3 protein is CASSTGTYGYTF. In DNA, the CDR3 is TGTGCCAGCAGTACAGGGACCTATGGCTACACCTTC. Filled out from reference TRBV9 and TRBJ1-2, the complete variable domain reads DSGVTQTPKHLITATGQRVTLRCSPRSGDLSVYWYQQSLDQGLQFLIQYYNGEERAKGNILERFSAQQFPDLHSELNLSSLELGDSALYFCASSTGTYGYTFGSGTRLTVV.

The rearrangement uses TRBV4-3 and TRBJ2-5, with TRBD2 matching over 8 bases. The V gene's germline CDR1 is LGHNA and CDR2 YSLEER. There are 15 residues in the CDR3. Trimming at V came to 4 bases and at J to 5 bases, leaving 9 bases not matched to a gene. This CDR3 reads CASSLDSGTRETQYF. The CDR3 coding sequence is TGCGCCAGCAGCCTGGATAGCGGGACGAGGGAGACCCAGTACTTC.

V and J are TRBV9 and TRBJ1-4; tentative D call: TRBD1 (6 bases). The germline V gene encodes CDR1 SGDLS and CDR2 YYNGEE. This CDR3 is 16 amino acids long. Trimming removed 0 bases at V and 4 bases at J, with 13 bases between. CDR3 loop: CASSVGWGPGNEKLFF. CDR3 DNA sequence: TGTGCCAGCAGCGTAGGTTGGGGGCCCGGTAATGAAAAACTGTTTTTT.

The chain combines TRBV6-5 with TRBJ2-5; 8 bases are shared with TRBD1. Germline CDR1 and CDR2: MNHEY and SVGAGI. The V gene end was trimmed by 0 bases and the J gene end by 4 bases; junction bases not matched to a gene: 4. This CDR3 contains 15 residues. This CDR3 is CASSYSQGAVETQYF. Written as DNA, the CDR3 is TGTGCCAGCAGTTACTCTCAGGGGGCTGTAGAGACCCAGTACTTC.

This clone has a single count. This sequence joins TRBV7-9 and TRBJ1-2; 10 bases fit TRBD1. CDR1 SEHNR and CDR2 FQNEAQ come from the germline V gene (reference sequence). V lost 5 bases and J lost 3; bases outside the gene matches: 9. This CDR3 contains 16 residues. The chain's CDR3 is CASSPETGGLDYGYTF. CDR3 bases: TGTGCCAGCAGCCCCGAGACAGGGGGCCTTGACTATGGCTACACCTTC.

The rearrangement joins TRBV6-5 to TRBJ2-1; 9 nucleotides line up with TRBD1. V lost 8 bases to trimming and J lost 6 bases; unmatched junction nucleotides: 11. Germline lookup yields CDR1 MNHEY and CDR2 SVGAGI. This CDR3 region has 15 residues. CDR3 sequence: CASRLGTGQSNEQFF. CDR3 sequence (DNA): TGTGCCAGCCGCCTCGGGACAGGGCAAAGCAATGAGCAGTTCTTC.

This clone appeared once. The chain couples TRBV7-9 to TRBJ1-1, with a possible D match to TRBD1 (5 bases). Germline values: CDR1 SEHNR, CDR2 FQNEAQ (reference sequence). The CDR3 totals 16 residues. Between the trimmed V and J ends, which lost 3 bases and 1 base, there was a span of 15 bases. This CDR3 is CASSFRRRGPNTEAFF. The CDR3 region has the DNA TGTGCCAGCAGCTTCCGGCGGAGGGGCCCGAACACTGAAGCTTTCTTT. Complete variable domain (other parts from reference TRBV7-9 and TRBJ1-1): DTGVSQNPRHKITKRGQNVTFRCDPISEHNRLYWYRQTLGQGPEFLTYFQNEAQLEKSRLLSDRFSAERPKGSFSTLEIQRTEQGDSAMYLCASSFRRRGPNTEAFFGQGTRLTVV.

The chain uses TRBV5-1 and TRBJ2-1; 8 bases fit TRBD1. V shed 4 bases, J shed 8 bases, and the junction held 8 bases outside the gene matches. The CDR3 has 14 residues. CDR1 and CDR2 from the germline V gene are SGHRS and YFSETQ. CDR3 residues: CASSTGTGFHEQFF. The DNA of the CDR3 is TGCGCCAGCAGCACCGGGACAGGATTTCATGAGCAGTTCTTC.

The chain combines TRBV15 with TRBJ2-7; the D is unclear. In germline, CDR1 is LNHNV, CDR2 YYDKDF (reference sequence). Trimming cost V 1 base and J 6 bases, with 7 bases left between them. This CDR3 spans 12 amino acids. This chain's CDR3 is CATSRGSGEQYF. The CDR3 DNA follows: TGTGCCACCAGCAGAGGATCCGGCGAGCAGTACTTC.

V gene TRBV6-5 combines with J gene TRBJ2-6; no clear D gene. The CDR3 totals 13 residues. The V gene lost 6 bases and the J gene lost 1 base, with 4 bases spanning the gap. Germline CDR1 reads MNHEY; CDR2 reads SVGAGI. The CDR3 sequence: CASRASGANVLTF. The DNA for the CDR3 is TGTGCCAGCAGGGCTTCTGGGGCCAACGTCCTGACTTTC.